Below, 6 T cell receptor beta chains from the same sample are listed, as sequenced in a study of blood T cell repertoires in COVID-19. Sequencing used immunoSEQ multiplex PCR; TCRdb keeps in-frame clones, though not all of them. The data show about 58,000 clones, 89% seen once. Sequencing used peripheral blood. The receptors here all came from a woman aged 60-75 years with active COVID-19.

The chain combines TRBV5-4 with TRBJ1-6, with D perhaps matching TRBD1 (6 bases). V lost 0 bases to trimming and J lost 11 bases, with 12 bases between them. Germline V gene sequence: CDR1 SGHNT, CDR2 YYREEE (reference sequence). The CDR3 contains 14 residues. The DNA of the CDR3 is TGTGCCAGCAGCTTGGAACAGGGCAGGACACCCCTCCACTTT. The encoded protein is CASSLEQGRTPLHF.

The chain carries TRBV25-1 and TRBJ1-1; the match to TRBD1 covers 7 bases. Germline CDR1 is MGHDK and CDR2 is SYGVNS. The CDR3 consists of 15 residues. The V and J ends lost 3 bases and 0 bases, in that order; junction bases with no gene match: 4. CDR3 coding DNA: TGTGCCAGCAGTGAGGGACAGCTCATGAACACTGAAGCTTTCTTT. This sequence encodes CASSEGQLMNTEAFF.

V gene TRBV5-1 combines with J gene TRBJ2-1, with 8 bases fitting TRBD1. The length of the CDR3 is 16 residues. Germline CDR1 SGHRS, CDR2 YFSETQ. Unmatched junction bases numbered 10, after V lost 0 bases and J lost 8 bases. CDR3 protein: CASSLGQGPGVDEQFF. CDR3 nucleotides: TGCGCCAGCAGCTTGGGACAGGGGCCCGGGGTCGATGAGCAGTTCTTC.

The chain carries TRBV10-3 and TRBJ2-3; TRBD1 agrees at 9 bases. CDR1 ENHRY and CDR2 SYGVKD come from the germline V gene. The CDR3 sequence is 16 residues long. After removal of 4 bases from V and 0 bases from J, the junction contained 5 bases not matched to a gene. The chain's CDR3 is CAISGGTGTSTDTQYF. In DNA form, the CDR3 reads TGTGCCATCAGTGGGGGGACAGGGACTAGCACAGATACGCAGTATTTT.

The rearrangement joins TRBV6-5 to TRBJ2-7; a possible D gene is TRBD1 (6 bases). V lost 2 bases and J lost 0, with 11 bases in between. The length of the CDR3 is 15 residues. Germline CDR1 reads MNHEY; CDR2 reads SVGAGI. The DNA for the CDR3 is TGTGCCAGCAGTTACGGGGGCTCGAGCTCCTACGAGCAGTACTTC. Translation: CASSYGGSSSYEQYF.

The chain recombines TRBV7-2 with TRBJ1-6; maybe TRBD1 (5 bases). The germline V and J ends were trimmed by 2 bases and 7 bases, with 12 bases remaining between them. The CDR3 extends over 15 amino acids. The germline V gene has CDR1 SGHTA and CDR2 FQGNSA. The CDR3: CASSLSAGRNSPLHF. CDR3 bases: TGTGCCAGCAGCTTATCCGCAGGGAGGAATTCACCCCTCCACTTT. Full variable domain (missing parts from reference TRBV7-2 and TRBJ1-6): GAGVSQSPSNKVTEKGKDVELRCDPISGHTALYWYRQSLGQGLEFLIYFQGNSAPDKSGLPSDRFSAERTGGSVSTLTIQRTQQEDSAVYLCASSLSAGRNSPLHFGNGTRLTVT.